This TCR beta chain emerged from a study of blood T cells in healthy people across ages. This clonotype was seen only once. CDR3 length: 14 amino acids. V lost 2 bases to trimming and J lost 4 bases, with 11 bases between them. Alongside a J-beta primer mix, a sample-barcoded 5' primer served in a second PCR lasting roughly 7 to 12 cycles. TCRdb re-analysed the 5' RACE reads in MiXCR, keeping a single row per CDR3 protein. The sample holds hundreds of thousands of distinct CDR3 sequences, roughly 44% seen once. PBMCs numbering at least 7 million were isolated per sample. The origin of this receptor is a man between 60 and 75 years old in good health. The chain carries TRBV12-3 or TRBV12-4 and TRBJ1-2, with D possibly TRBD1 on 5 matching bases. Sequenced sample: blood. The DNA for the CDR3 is TGTGCCAGCAGTTTACAGCGGGACTTCTATGGCTACACCTTC. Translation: CASSLQRDFYGYTF.